The rows below give T cell receptor beta chains drawn from one sample of a study of T-cell memory formation after mild COVID-19. Each CDR3 protein is one row after TCRdb ran MiXCR on the 5' RACE reads. The sample records roughly 100,000 distinct CDR3 sequences, 12% being singletons. The sample consisted of PBMCs or a T cell subset sorted from them (not recorded which). The receptors stem from an adult woman who had mild COVID-19 (a few samples of this study predate the infection). Cell type and time point are not known. Each CDR3 is given with its conserved first and last residue. The D gene is left open where the match is weak. Clone size is stated in some rows and not others, as once, few, many or a class when expanded.

clone_size | j_call | d_call | v_call | cdr3_nt | cdr3_aa
NA | TRBJ1-2 | TRBD1 | TRBV10-3 | TGTGCCACTCTTCGACAGGGATATGGCTACACCTTC | CATLRQGYGYTF
few | TRBJ2-2 | NA | TRBV21-1 | TGTGCCAGCAGCAATAGAATGAATGACAAGCCTCGTAGGGAGCTGTTTTTT | CASSNRMNDKPRRELFF
few | TRBJ1-2 | NA | TRBV12-3/TRBV12-4 | TGTGCCAGCAGTTGGTCGACCGTGCACACCTTC | CASSWSTVHTF
NA | TRBJ1-2 | NA | TRBV6-7 | TGTGCCAGCAGTTCCCTAAAAGGGCGCTTCTATGGCTACACCTTC | CASSSLKGRFYGYTF
few | TRBJ2-1 | NA | TRBV4-1 | TGCGCCAGCAGCGAGGGGGGGAATGAGCAGTTCTTC | CASSEGGNEQFF
few | TRBJ1-6 | NA | TRBV27 | TGTGCCAGCAGTTACTCTGCCGAGTATTCACCCCTCCACTTT | CASSYSAEYSPLHF
NA | TRBJ2-5 | NA | TRBV27 | TGTGCCAGCAGTGAGCGAAGGATGTACCAAGAGACCCAGTACTTC | CASSERRMYQETQYF
many | TRBJ2-3 | NA | TRBV7-6 | TGTGCCAGCAGCTTAGCGGATCTAACAGATACGCAGTATTTT | CASSLADLTDTQYF
NA | TRBJ2-5 | TRBD2 | TRBV15 | TGTGCCACCAGCAGAGCCCTTCTAGCGGGGGGTTCGTCCCAAGAGACCCAGTACTTC | CATSRALLAGGSSQETQYF
few | TRBJ1-1 | TRBD1 | TRBV5-4 | TGTGCCAGCAGCGTAAAGGGACAGGGGACTGAAGCTTTCTTT | CASSVKGQGTEAFF
few | TRBJ2-3 | TRBD1 | TRBV27 | TGTGCCAGCAGTCCCTCCGTCCACAGGGGGCACAGCACAGATACGCAGTATTTT | CASSPSVHRGHSTDTQYF
few | TRBJ2-6 | NA | TRBV14 | TGTGCCAGCAGCCAAGTAGGATCTCAGGTCTACTCTGGGGCCAACGTCCTGACTTTC | CASSQVGSQVYSGANVLTF
few | TRBJ1-5 | NA | TRBV5-6 | TGTGCCAGCAGTGACCGGCCCGGGGGGCCCCAGCATTTT | CASSDRPGGPQHF
NA | TRBJ1-2 | NA | TRBV21-1 | TGTGCCAGCAGGGACAGCCCTGGGCCGAACTATGGCTACACCTTC | CASRDSPGPNYGYTF
few | TRBJ2-2 | TRBD2 | TRBV4-2 | TGTGCCAGCAGCCGGGAGGGGCTATCAAATACCGGGGAGCTGTTTTTT | CASSREGLSNTGELFF
few | TRBJ2-1 | TRBD2 | TRBV5-1 | TGCGCCAGCAGCTTGGACGGCGGGGGGGCTGTCAATGAGCAGTTCTTC | CASSLDGGGAVNEQFF
many | TRBJ1-1 | NA | TRBV3-1 | TGTGCCAGCAGCCAAGATTTAAAAGGGTCTGAAGCTTTCTTT | CASSQDLKGSEAFF
few | TRBJ1-5 | NA | TRBV19 | TGTGCCAGTACTACGGGCATTGGTCAGCCCCAGCATTTT | CASTTGIGQPQHF
few | TRBJ2-1 | TRBD2 | TRBV7-3 | TGTGCCAGCAGCTTAAATATAGCGGGAGGGCCCTACAATGAGCAGTTCTTC | CASSLNIAGGPYNEQFF
NA | TRBJ2-1 | TRBD2 | TRBV5-1 | TGCGCCAGCAGCTTGCGGCTAGCGGGAGTCGGGAGCTCCTACAATGAGCAGTTCTTC | CASSLRLAGVGSSYNEQFF
few | TRBJ2-5 | NA | TRBV6-1 | TGTGCCAGCAGTGAAATTGGGGACGCACAGGGGGGGATCCAAGAGACCCAGTACTTC | CASSEIGDAQGGIQETQYF
few | TRBJ1-1 | NA | TRBV4-1 | TGCGCCAGCAGCCAAGACGTCGTCGGGAACACTGAAGCTTTCTTT | CASSQDVVGNTEAFF
NA | TRBJ2-5 | NA | TRBV4-3 | TGCGCCAGCAGCCAAGGGTCGCGACAGGTCCAAGAGACCCAGTACTTC | CASSQGSRQVQETQYF
NA | TRBJ2-2 | NA | TRBV12-3/TRBV12-4 | TGTGCCAGCATCGCGGACAGCACCGGGGAGCTGTTTTTT | CASIADSTGELFF
few | TRBJ1-2 | NA | TRBV27 | TGTGCCACTACCCCCGCGGACATCTACCTGGGTCGGGACTATGGCTACACCTTC | CATTPADIYLGRDYGYTF
NA | TRBJ2-3 | NA | TRBV7-2 | TGTGCCAGCAGCTTACCCATCAAAGGCGACCCCACAGATACGCAGTATTTT | CASSLPIKGDPTDTQYF
NA | TRBJ2-7 | NA | TRBV5-1 | TGCGCCAGCAGCCCTCCAGCAGGGGGGCAGCCCTACGAGCAGTACTTC | CASSPPAGGQPYEQYF